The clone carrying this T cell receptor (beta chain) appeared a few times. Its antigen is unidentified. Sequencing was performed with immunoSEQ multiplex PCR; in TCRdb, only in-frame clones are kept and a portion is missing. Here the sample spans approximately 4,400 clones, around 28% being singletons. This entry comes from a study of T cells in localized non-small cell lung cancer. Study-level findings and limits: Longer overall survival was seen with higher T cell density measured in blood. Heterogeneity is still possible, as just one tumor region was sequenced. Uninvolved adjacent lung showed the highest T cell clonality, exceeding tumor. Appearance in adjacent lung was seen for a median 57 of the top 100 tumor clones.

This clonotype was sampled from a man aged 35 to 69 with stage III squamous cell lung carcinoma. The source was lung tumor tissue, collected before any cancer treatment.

CDR3 sequence: CASSLGRVGRTSYEQYF. Here the CDR3 DNA reads TGTGCCAGCAGTCTAGGGCGGGTCGGGCGTACCTCCTACGAGCAGTACTTC. The rearrangement uses TRBV11-3 and TRBJ2-7, with a possible D match to TRBD2 (5 bases). The CDR3 is 17 residues long. Trimming pared 6 bases from V and 0 bases from J, leaving 21 bases between. Per the germline V gene, CDR1 is SGHNT and CDR2 is YENEEA.